Each of the 31 T cell receptor beta chains below was sequenced from the same sample in a study of cytotoxic CD8 clonotypes in ibrutinib-treated CLL. Measured with immunoSEQ multiplex PCR; TCRdb has only the in-frame clones, and not every one. The table includes 140,000 or so clones, 79% detected once. Here the sequenced sample was PBMCs, taken after 12 months of ibrutinib treatment. Receptors originate from a human donor with chronic lymphocytic leukemia.

The rearrangement joins TRBV5-4 to TRBJ1-2; TRBD1 might be the D (5 bases). The germline gives CDR1 SGHNT, CDR2 YYREEE (reference sequence). CDR3 size: 13 residues. V shed 2 bases and J shed 5 bases, with 10 bases lying between them. CDR3 nucleotides: TGTGCCAGCAGCTTTGGGGCTTCTTATGGCTACACCTTC. Encoded protein: CASSFGASYGYTF.

The chain recombines TRBV14 with TRBJ1-2; 9 bases match TRBD1. V lost 4 bases to trimming and J lost 4 bases; unmatched junction nucleotides: 7. CDR1 SGHDN and CDR2 FVKESK come from the germline V gene. This CDR3 region has 15 residues. The CDR3: CASSLGQGLAYGYTF. In DNA form, the CDR3 reads TGTGCCAGCAGCCTGGGACAGGGATTAGCCTATGGCTACACCTTC.

This clone has just a few counts. The rearrangement joins TRBV30 to TRBJ1-1; D remains unclear. The germline V gene has CDR1 GTSNPN and CDR2 SVGIG (reference sequence). V shed 0 bases and J shed 1 base, with 6 bases lying between them. The length of the CDR3 is 13 residues. The CDR3: CAWSVESNTEAFF. The CDR3 coding sequence is TGTGCCTGGAGTGTGGAGTCGAACACTGAAGCTTTCTTT. The whole variable domain, filled in from reference TRBV30 and TRBJ1-1, reads SQTIHQWPATLVQPVGSPLSLECTVEGTSNPNLYWYRQAAGRGLQLLFYSVGIGQISSEVPQNLSASRPQDRQFILSSKKLLLSDSGFYLCAWSVESNTEAFFGQGTRLTVV.

This clone appeared a single time. The chain carries TRBV7-8 and TRBJ2-1; no reliable D call. The CDR3 contains 14 residues. V was shortened by 2 bases and J by 9 bases, with 14 bases between the two germline ends. From germline, CDR1 is SGHVS and CDR2 FQNEAQ. As DNA, the CDR3 is TGTGCCAGCAGCTTAAAAGTAACAGTTGGTGAGCAGTTCTTC. This codes for CASSLKVTVGEQFF.

The chain recombines TRBV19 with TRBJ2-7; the match to TRBD2 covers 8 bases. CDR1 is LNHDA and CDR2 is SQIVND in the germline V gene (reference sequence). V gave up 5 bases and J gave up 2 bases; unmatched junction bases: 8. This CDR3 is built from 15 residues. The CDR3 sequence: CASSFRLALTYEQYF. CDR3 bases: TGTGCCAGTAGTTTTAGACTAGCGCTTACCTACGAGCAGTACTTC.

This chain joins TRBV7-9 and TRBJ2-7; tentative D call: TRBD2 (6 bases). The CDR3 length is 15 residues. The germline V and J ends were trimmed by 1 base and 0 bases, with 10 bases remaining between them. Germline CDR1 is SEHNR and CDR2 is FQNEAQ (reference sequence). Here the CDR3 reads CASSLVSGSSYEQYF. CDR3 nucleotides: TGTGCCAGCAGCTTAGTTAGCGGTAGCTCCTACGAGCAGTACTTC.

The chain recombines TRBV5-4 with TRBJ2-1; D may be TRBD2 (5 bases). V was clipped by 1 base and J by 8 bases, with 10 bases between them. Per germline, CDR1 SGHNT and CDR2 YYREEE (reference sequence). The CDR3 runs to 13 residues. CDR3 sequence (DNA): TGTGCCAGCAGCTTGTTCCTAGCACATGAGCAGTTCTTC. Encoded protein: CASSLFLAHEQFF. The entire variable domain, with the rest obtained from reference TRBV5-4 and TRBJ2-1, is as follows: ETGVTQSPTHLIKTRGQQVTLRCSSQSGHNTVSWYQQALGQGPQFIFQYYREEENGRGNFPPRFSGLQFPNYSSELNVNALELDDSALYLCASSLFLAHEQFFGPGTRLTVL.

The chain links TRBV27 to TRBJ2-5; 7 nucleotides match TRBD1. The V gene's germline CDR1 is MNHEY and CDR2 SMNVEV (reference sequence). V lost 7 bases to trimming and J lost 1 base; unmatched junction nucleotides: 3. The CDR3 is 13 residues long. This CDR3 is CASNHRGQETQYF. CDR3 coding DNA: TGTGCCAGCAACCACAGGGGCCAAGAGACCCAGTACTTC.

This chain connects TRBV25-1 to TRBJ1-2; D unresolved. The germline CDR1 and CDR2 sequences are MGHDK and SYGVNS. V was shortened by 9 bases and J by 8 bases, with 4 bases between the two germline ends. The CDR3 runs 8 residues. CDR3 loop: CARGGYTF. The CDR3 coding sequence is TGTGCCAGGGGGGGCTACACCTTC.

V usage is TRBV14 and J usage is TRBJ2-6, with 8 bases matching TRBD1. The CDR3 has 17 residues. V dropped 6 bases and J dropped 3; count of bases not matched to a gene: 10. Germline V lookup: CDR1 SGHDN, CDR2 FVKESK. CDR3 in amino acids: CASSLGQGTGGANVLTF. In DNA, the CDR3 is TGTGCCAGCAGTCTTGGACAGGGAACAGGTGGGGCCAACGTCCTGACTTTC.

V usage is TRBV2 and J usage is TRBJ1-1; no firm D call. Trimming pared 4 bases from V and 4 bases from J, leaving 4 bases between. The CDR3 runs to 11 residues. Germline V gene lookup returns CDR1 SNHLY and CDR2 FYNNEI. The CDR3 region is CASSGGTEAFF. The CDR3, as DNA: TGTGCCAGCAGTGGAGGCACTGAAGCTTTCTTT.

The chain is built from TRBV7-9 and TRBJ2-2; D is undetermined. The CDR3 totals 14 residues. Trimming took off 4 bases at V and 1 base at J, with 7 bases between the two ends. CDR1 and CDR2 from the germline V gene are SEHNR and FQNEAQ (reference sequence). CDR3 region: CASSSELNTGELFF. The CDR3 DNA sequence: TGTGCCAGCAGCTCGGAACTGAACACCGGGGAGCTGTTTTTT.

The rearrangement uses TRBV5-1 and TRBJ1-3; a weak D match, TRBD1 (6 bases). Trimming removed 4 bases from V and 0 bases from J, with 20 bases in between. Germline V CDR1 and CDR2: SGHRS, YFSETQ. The CDR3 runs 18 residues. CDR3 DNA: TGCGCCAGCAGCCCATCTGGACAGCCGCTCAACTCTGGAAACACCATATATTTT. This translates into CASSPSGQPLNSGNTIYF.

This sequence joins TRBV5-1 and TRBJ2-7; D might be TRBD1 (5 bases). V lost 1 base and J lost 2, with 10 bases in between. The germline gives CDR1 SGHRS, CDR2 YFSETQ. This CDR3 region has 14 residues. The CDR3 nucleotides read TGCGCCAGCAGCTTGTGGACACCCACCTACGAGCAGTACTTC. It specifies CASSLWTPTYEQYF. The full variable domain, rest sourced from reference TRBV5-1 and TRBJ2-7, is KAGVTQTPRYLIKTRGQQVTLSCSPISGHRSVSWYQQTPGQGLQFLFEYFSETQRNKGNFPGRFSGRQFSNSRSEMNVSTLELGDSALYLCASSLWTPTYEQYFGPGTRLTVT.

This clone has more than one count but fewer than ten. The gene calls are TRBV4-3 and TRBJ1-1, with 8 positions matching TRBD1. V shed 3 bases, J shed 1 base, and the junction held 7 bases outside the gene matches. Per the germline V gene, CDR1 is LGHNA and CDR2 is YSLEER. The CDR3 runs 16 residues. The CDR3 reads CASSQGGDRRNTEAFF. The DNA of the CDR3 is TGCGCCAGCAGCCAGGGGGGGGACAGGAGGAACACTGAAGCTTTCTTT.

The rearrangement links TRBV4-2 to TRBJ1-1; D uncertain. Germline values: CDR1 LGHNA, CDR2 YNFKEQ. This CDR3 is built from 15 residues. Trimming left V 0 bases short and J 0 bases short, with 8 bases between. The CDR3 DNA follows: TGTGCCAGCAGCCAAGATCCGAAATTGAACACTGAAGCTTTCTTT. Its protein product is CASSQDPKLNTEAFF.

The rearrangement links TRBV6-1 to TRBJ2-7, with 13 nucleotides matching TRBD2. Germline V lookup: CDR1 MNHNS, CDR2 SASEGT. The CDR3 loop spans 15 amino acids. The V and J ends lost 7 bases and 2 bases, in that order; junction bases with no gene match: 5. This CDR3 reads CASTRLAGGAYEQYF. Here the CDR3 DNA reads TGTGCCAGCACTCGACTAGCGGGAGGAGCCTACGAGCAGTACTTC.

This clone has only one observation. The V gene is TRBV4-3, the J gene TRBJ2-2; a weak D match, TRBD1 (5 bases). Germline lookup yields CDR1 LGHNA and CDR2 YSLEER. The CDR3 totals 16 residues. V was pared by 1 base and J by 3 bases, with 12 bases between. The CDR3 protein is CASSQATGVDTGELFF. Written as DNA, the CDR3 is TGCGCCAGCAGCCAAGCTACAGGAGTGGACACCGGGGAGCTGTTTTTT.

The CDR3 spells CASSPPGGLETQYF. The CDR3 region has the DNA TGTGCCAGCAGTCCCCCCGGGGGGCTGGAGACCCAGTACTTC. This sequence joins TRBV28 and TRBJ2-5; TRBD2 is a possible D gene (7 bases). The V end was cut by 5 bases, the J end by 5 bases, with 15 bases between. CDR3 length: 14 amino acids. Germline CDR1 reads MDHEN; CDR2 reads SYDVKM.

The genes are TRBV6-5 and TRBJ2-1; 7 bases line up with TRBD1. V lost 6 bases and J lost 6; bases outside the gene matches: 5. The germline CDR1 and CDR2 sequences are MNHEY and SVGAGI. The CDR3 totals 13 residues. CDR3 protein: CASRTGQSNEQFF. CDR3 bases: TGTGCCAGCAGAACGGGACAGTCCAATGAGCAGTTCTTC.

The chain joins TRBV7-3 to TRBJ2-1, with D tentatively TRBD2 (6 bases). Germline V gives CDR1 SGHTA, CDR2 FQGTGA. V dropped 5 bases and J dropped 0 bases, with 14 bases sitting between them. The CDR3 is made up of 16 amino acids. The CDR3 nucleotides are TGTGCCAGCAGCCCGAAGCGGGCTAGCTCCTACAATGAGCAGTTCTTC. Protein sequence: CASSPKRASSYNEQFF.

The rearrangement joins TRBV6-1 to TRBJ2-7, with 7 bases aligning to TRBD2. V lost 4 bases, J lost 7 bases, and 16 bases stayed unmatched. Germline values: CDR1 MNHNS, CDR2 SASEGT. This CDR3 is built from 16 residues. The CDR3 nucleotides are TGTGCCAGCAGTGGTGTATTCGGGGGAGGGCCGGTAGAGCAGTACTTC. This translates into CASSGVFGGGPVEQYF.

The chain employs TRBV6-5 and TRBJ1-4; D gene unclear. The CDR3 is 11 amino acids. Trimming took off 7 bases at V and 5 bases at J, with 5 bases between the two ends. CDR1 is MNHEY and CDR2 is SVGAGI in the germline V gene. CDR3 sequence (DNA): TGTGCCAGCACCAAAAATGAAAAACTGTTTTTT. Protein: CASTKNEKLFF.

This clone showed up just once. The chain combines TRBV4-3 with TRBJ2-7; D remains ambiguous. V dropped 0 bases and J dropped 4 bases, with 7 bases sitting between them. Germline lookup yields CDR1 LGHNA and CDR2 YSLEER. The CDR3 is made up of 13 amino acids. DNA for the CDR3: TGCGCCAGCAGCCAAGATGTAGGGTACGAGCAGTACTTC. It translates to CASSQDVGYEQYF.

The CDR3 region has the DNA TGTGCCAGCAGCTTAGGGCCGACTAGCGGGAGCTACAATGAGCAGTTCTTC. The encoded protein is CASSLGPTSGSYNEQFF. This sequence joins TRBV7-2 and TRBJ2-1; 12 bases are shared with TRBD2. The CDR3 extends over 17 amino acids. Unmatched junction bases numbered 4, after V lost 1 base and J lost 3 bases. Germline CDR1 SGHTA, CDR2 FQGNSA. The full variable domain, rest sourced from reference TRBV7-2 and TRBJ2-1, is GAGVSQSPSNKVTEKGKDVELRCDPISGHTALYWYRQSLGQGLEFLIYFQGNSAPDKSGLPSDRFSAERTGGSVSTLTIQRTQQEDSAVYLCASSLGPTSGSYNEQFFGPGTRLTVL.

The CDR3 coding sequence is TGTGCCTGGGGTGGGACAGCCGCGGGGCCCCAGCATTTT. This encodes CAWGGTAAGPQHF. The rearrangement joins TRBV30 to TRBJ1-5, with 7 bases identical to TRBD1. CDR1 is GTSNPN and CDR2 is SVGIG in the germline V gene (reference sequence). V gave up 5 bases and J gave up 9 bases; unmatched junction bases: 10. CDR3 size: 13 residues.

This sequence joins TRBV7-8 and TRBJ1-5; 7 bases agree with TRBD1. The CDR3 spans 16 residues. The J segment lost 5 bases and the V segment lost 5 bases, leaving 12 bases of the junction unmatched. In germline, CDR1 is SGHVS, CDR2 FQNEAQ. The DNA of the CDR3 is TGTGCCAGCAGCCATGGACAGGATCCCTCCTATCAGCCCCAGCATTTT. This translates into CASSHGQDPSYQPQHF.

The V gene is TRBV4-1, the J gene TRBJ2-1; 10 bases map to TRBD2. The germline CDR1 and CDR2 sequences are MGHRA and YSYEKL. The CDR3 is made up of 17 amino acids. With 6 bases clipped from V and 2 bases from J, the junction kept 10 bases outside the gene matches. The CDR3 protein is CASRLYPTSGTYNEQFF. CDR3 DNA: TGCGCCAGCAGACTATACCCCACTAGCGGGACCTACAATGAGCAGTTCTTC.

J is TRBJ2-3 and V is TRBV25-1; 8 positions match TRBD1. Germline trimming cut 0 bases from V and 4 bases from J; bases unmatched to any gene: 12. The germline gives CDR1 MGHDK, CDR2 SYGVNS. The CDR3 spans 18 residues. The chain's CDR3 is CASSEYSQGARGADTQYF. The DNA of the CDR3 is TGTGCCAGCAGTGAATACAGCCAGGGGGCCCGCGGCGCAGATACGCAGTATTTT.

The J gene is TRBJ1-4, the V gene TRBV9, with a weak D call TRBD1 (5 bases). CDR1 SGDLS and CDR2 YYNGEE come from the germline V gene. This CDR3 region has 15 residues. V lost 0 bases to trimming and J lost 5 bases, with 11 bases between them. CDR3 DNA sequence: TGTGCCAGCAGCGTAGGGGGCAGGGAGAATGAAAAACTGTTTTTT. Residues: CASSVGGRENEKLFF.

This chain joins TRBV5-8 and TRBJ2-5, with 9 nucleotides matching TRBD2. The V segment lost 10 bases and the J segment 3 bases; nucleotides outside the gene matches: 22. Per the germline V gene, CDR1 is SGHTS and CDR2 is YDEGEE. This CDR3 is 18 amino acids long. The CDR3 protein is CASPWSVTGGLAKETQYF. The DNA of the CDR3 is TGTGCCTCTCCTTGGTCCGTCACCGGGGGACTAGCAAAAGAGACCCAGTACTTC.